The 7 T cell receptor beta chains below were found in one sample sequenced in a study of T cell responses to AZD1222 COVID-19 vaccine. The protocol was immunoSEQ multiplex PCR, while the TCRdb copy is restricted to in-frame clones and leaves out a portion. The sample records fewer than 150,000 clones, approximately 86% being singletons. The sample consisted of peripheral blood, taken on day 0 of AZD1222 vaccination. The receptors derive from an adult in good health.

The genes are TRBV7-8 and TRBJ2-7, with a possible D match to TRBD1 (6 bases). CDR3 length: 14 residues. V was trimmed by 6 bases and J by 4 bases, leaving 16 bases between them. The germline gives CDR1 SGHVS, CDR2 FQNEAQ. The chain's CDR3 is CASRGDNLPYEQYF. CDR3 nucleotides: TGTGCCAGCAGGGGGGACAATCTCCCTTACGAGCAGTACTTC.

This chain joins TRBV30 and TRBJ1-2; 7 bases agree with TRBD1. The ends lost 2 bases at V and 2 bases at J; junction bases unmatched: 5. The CDR3 has 14 amino acids. The germline CDR1 and CDR2 sequences are GTSNPN and SVGIG (reference sequence). In DNA, the CDR3 is TGTGCCTGGAGTCGGGACAGACCAAACTATGGCTACACCTTC. Its protein is CAWSRDRPNYGYTF.

The rearrangement joins TRBV7-2 to TRBJ2-3; 15 nucleotides agree with TRBD2. Per the germline V gene, CDR1 is SGHTA and CDR2 is FQGNSA. J gave up 3 bases and V 5 bases, and 6 bases lay outside the gene matches. This CDR3 has 17 amino acids. CDR3 bases: TGTGCCAGCAGCAGGACTAGCGGGGGGGCCGGGACAGATACGCAGTATTTT. It specifies CASSRTSGGAGTDTQYF.

This rearrangement joins TRBV3-1 (or the pseudogene TRBV3-2) to TRBJ1-4, with D perhaps TRBD1 (5 bases). The CDR3 has 15 amino acids. Germline CDR1 LGHDT, CDR2 YNNKEL (reference sequence). Trimming took off 1 base at V and 3 bases at J, with 9 bases between the two ends. CDR3 nucleotides: TGTGCCAGCAGCCAAGGTGCAGGGTCTAATGAAAAACTGTTTTTT. As protein: CASSQGAGSNEKLFF.

This clone has only one observation. The chain recombines TRBV27 with TRBJ2-7, with D maybe TRBD1 (6 bases). Germline V gene sequence: CDR1 MNHEY, CDR2 SMNVEV (reference sequence). V was pared by 2 bases and J by 7 bases, with 18 bases between. This CDR3 comprises 15 residues. CDR3 amino acids: CASSLVGRGVGEQYF. The CDR3 DNA is TGTGCCAGCAGTTTAGTCGGCAGGGGTGTGGGTGAGCAGTACTTC.

The V and J genes are TRBV9 and TRBJ2-7; the D gene is possibly TRBD2 (6 bases). This CDR3 is 14 amino acids long. Trimming took 4 bases from V and 5 from J, leaving 16 bases between them. Germline V gene sequence: CDR1 SGDLS, CDR2 YYNGEE. Here the CDR3 DNA reads TGTGCCAGCAGCACAACCGCGGCGGGGCACGAGCAGTACTTC. Translating it yields CASSTTAAGHEQYF.

This rearrangement joins TRBV28 to TRBJ2-7; TRBD1 aligns across 8 bases. Germline values: CDR1 MDHEN, CDR2 SYDVKM. V shed 6 bases and J 2 bases; nucleotides not matched to a gene: 6. The CDR3 is 14 residues long. CDR3 nucleotide sequence: TGTGCCAGCAGACTACAGGGGGACCCCTACGAGCAGTACTTC. Amino acid sequence: CASRLQGDPYEQYF.